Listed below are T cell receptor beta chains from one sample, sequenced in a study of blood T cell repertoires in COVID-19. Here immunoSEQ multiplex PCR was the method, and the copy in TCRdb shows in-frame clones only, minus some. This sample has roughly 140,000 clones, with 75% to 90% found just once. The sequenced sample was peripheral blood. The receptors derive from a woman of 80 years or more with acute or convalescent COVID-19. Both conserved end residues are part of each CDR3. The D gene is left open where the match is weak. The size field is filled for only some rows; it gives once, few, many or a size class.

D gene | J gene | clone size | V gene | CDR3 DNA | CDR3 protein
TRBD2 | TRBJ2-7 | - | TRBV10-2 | TGCGCCAGCACCGGGACTAGCGGGAAGCCTTCCTACGAGCAGTACTTC | CASTGTSGKPSYEQYF
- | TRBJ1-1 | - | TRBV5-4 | TGTGCCAGCAGCTTGTTCCGACTCCACCCGAACACTGAAGCTTTCTTT | CASSLFRLHPNTEAFF
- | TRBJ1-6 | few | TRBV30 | TGTGCCTGGAGTACAGGGAGAGAGTCACCCCTCCACTTT | CAWSTGRESPLHF
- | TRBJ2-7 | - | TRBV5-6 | TGTGCCAGCAGCTTGGGAGGGTTGTTACAGTACTTC | CASSLGGLLQYF
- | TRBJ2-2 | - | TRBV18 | TGTGCCAGCTCACCACGGGGGGGCTGGAACACCGGGGAGCTGTTTTTT | CASSPRGGWNTGELFF
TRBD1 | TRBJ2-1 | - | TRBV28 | TGTGCCAGCAGTTTAGGTCAGGGGGCGGTTCTTCGGCAGTTCTTC | CASSLGQGAVLRQFF
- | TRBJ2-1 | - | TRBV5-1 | TGCGCCAGCAGCTTGCTGAGCGGTTCAAGCTCCTACAATGAGCAGTTCTTC | CASSLLSGSSSYNEQFF
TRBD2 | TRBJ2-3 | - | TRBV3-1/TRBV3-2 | TGTGCCAGCAGCCAAGATCACCGGGACTACCACACAGATACGCAGTATTTT | CASSQDHRDYHTDTQYF
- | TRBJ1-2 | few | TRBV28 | TGTGCCAGCAGTTTGACAGGTCATAACTATGGCTACACCTTC | CASSLTGHNYGYTF
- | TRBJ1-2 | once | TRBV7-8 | TGTGCCAGCAGCTTAGCGCTGAGTAACTATGGCTACACCTTC | CASSLALSNYGYTF
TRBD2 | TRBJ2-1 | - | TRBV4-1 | TGCGCCAGCAGCCAAGTGTGGACTAGTCTGCATGAGCAGTTCTTC | CASSQVWTSLHEQFF
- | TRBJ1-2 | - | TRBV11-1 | TGTGCCAGCAGCTTGGGGCCGGACAGCTATGGCTACACCTTC | CASSLGPDSYGYTF
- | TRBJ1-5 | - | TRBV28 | TGTGCCAGCAGTTTACAGAGGTGGACAGCCTACGGGTACAGCAATCAGCCCCAGCATTTT | CASSLQRWTAYGYSNQPQHF
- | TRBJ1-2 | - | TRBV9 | TGTGCCAGCAGCGTAGATGAGTGGGGGCGGGCTGGCTACACCTTC | CASSVDEWGRAGYTF
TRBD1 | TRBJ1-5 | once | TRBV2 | TGTGCCAGCAGTGAATCGACAGGGGCCCCCGGATGGGGCAATCAGCCCCAGCATTTT | CASSESTGAPGWGNQPQHF
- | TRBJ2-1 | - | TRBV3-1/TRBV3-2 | TGTGCCAGCAGCCAGCAGGGTGGGGTCAATGAGCAGTTCTTC | CASSQQGGVNEQFF
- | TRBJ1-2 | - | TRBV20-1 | TGCAGTGCAGGGGGAGACTATGGCTACACCTTC | CSAGGDYGYTF
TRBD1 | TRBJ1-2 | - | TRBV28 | TGTGCCAGCAGTTTAAGGACAGGGAGGAGTGGCTACACCTTC | CASSLRTGRSGYTF
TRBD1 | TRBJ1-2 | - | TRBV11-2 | TGTGCCAGCAGCTCCCCTCGAGGGGGCCAAGGCTACACCTTC | CASSSPRGGQGYTF
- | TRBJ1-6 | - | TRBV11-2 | TGTGCCAGCAGCACCTACAGGGACACCAATTCACCCCTCCACTTT | CASSTYRDTNSPLHF
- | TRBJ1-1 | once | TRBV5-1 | TGCGCCAGCAGCTTGCCTGGGAGCGCTGAAGCTTTCTTT | CASSLPGSAEAFF
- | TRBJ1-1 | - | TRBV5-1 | TGCGCCAGCAGATCCATAGCTTTAAAAGGGAGTAAAGCTTTCTTT | CASRSIALKGSKAFF
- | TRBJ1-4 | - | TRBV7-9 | TGTGCCAGCAGCCGAGAGCAGGGGTATAATGAAAAACTGTTTTTT | CASSREQGYNEKLFF
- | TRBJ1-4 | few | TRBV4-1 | TGCGCCAGCAGCTACCAGATTGGGGCTAGGGAAAAACTGTTTTTT | CASSYQIGAREKLFF
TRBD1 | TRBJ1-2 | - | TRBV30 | TGTGCCTGGAGTGCCGGGACAGGGCGTGCAGGGGGCTACACCTTC | CAWSAGTGRAGGYTF
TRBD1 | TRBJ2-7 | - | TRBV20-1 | TGCAGTGCTAGTATACCGGGGACAGGGTTATACTTC | CSASIPGTGLYF